This T cell receptor (beta chain) was profiled in a study of cytomegalovirus exposure and HLA in healthy donors. The CDR3 length is 13 residues. V lost 3 bases, J lost 3 bases, and 9 bases lay in between. CDR1 is KGHSH, CDR2 LQKENI, per germline. The PCR was carried out with 60 Vbeta primers and 13 Jbeta primers. The data were produced by immunoSEQ multiplex PCR, yet TCRdb's version contains in-frame clones alone and is incomplete. The data hold about 220,000 clones, with about 81% observed a single time. The chain is built from TRBV18 and TRBJ2-7; no clear D. Sequenced: PBMCs. The sequence came from a woman aged 40 to 49 in good health and CMV-seropositive. This CDR3 reads CASSPSPYYEQYF. The CDR3, as DNA: TGTGCCAGCTCACCTTCGCCCTACTACGAGCAGTACTTC.